This T cell receptor (beta chain) is from a study of blood T cell repertoires in COVID-19. Study-level background: The United States, Italy and Spain supplied acute and convalescent COVID-19 samples. PBMCs, B-cell-depleted T cells, or T cells provided the cDNA or gDNA that made up the material.

Source study methods: Nucleated cell number was recorded as an estimate derived from reference gene primer amplification. Clones were read by immunoSEQ multiplex PCR, and TCRdb kept only the in-frame ones, dropping some. Clone size and V and J calls were adopted from that table, with D and trimming inferred from the DNA. The sample has some 64,000 clones; over 75% are singletons. The length of the CDR3 is 14 residues. Germline V gives CDR1 MDHEN, CDR2 SYDVKM. V was shortened by 6 bases and J by 7 bases, with 13 bases between the two germline ends. The sample was peripheral blood. The chain is built from TRBV28 and TRBJ1-6; no firm D call. The TCR originated in a man older than 75 with active or convalescent COVID-19. The DNA for the CDR3 is TGTGCCAGCAGCCCGAGACAAGAAAATTCACCCCTCCACTTT. It is translated as CASSPRQENSPLHF.